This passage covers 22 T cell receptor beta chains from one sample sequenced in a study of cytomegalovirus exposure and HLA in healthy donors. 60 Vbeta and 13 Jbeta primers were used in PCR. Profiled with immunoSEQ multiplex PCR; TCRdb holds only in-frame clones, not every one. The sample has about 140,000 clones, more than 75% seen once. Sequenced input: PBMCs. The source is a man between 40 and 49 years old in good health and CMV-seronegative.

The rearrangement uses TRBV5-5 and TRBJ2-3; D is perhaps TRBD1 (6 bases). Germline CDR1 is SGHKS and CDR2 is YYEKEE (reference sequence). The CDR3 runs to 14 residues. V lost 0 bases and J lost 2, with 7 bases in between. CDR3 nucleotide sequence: TGTGCCAGCAGCTTGGGGGGGCACACAGATACGCAGTATTTT. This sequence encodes CASSLGGHTDTQYF.

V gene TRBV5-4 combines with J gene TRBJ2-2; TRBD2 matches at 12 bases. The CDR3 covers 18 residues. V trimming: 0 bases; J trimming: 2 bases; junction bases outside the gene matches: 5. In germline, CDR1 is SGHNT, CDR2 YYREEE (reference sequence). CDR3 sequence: CASSLDLAGGVNTGELFF. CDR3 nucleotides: TGTGCCAGCAGCTTGGATCTAGCGGGGGGGGTTAACACCGGGGAGCTGTTTTTT.

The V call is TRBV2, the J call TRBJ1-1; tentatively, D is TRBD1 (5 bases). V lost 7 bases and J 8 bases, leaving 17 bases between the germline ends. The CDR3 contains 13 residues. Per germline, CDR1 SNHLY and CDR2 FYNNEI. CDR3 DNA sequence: TGTGCCAGCACTTGGGGGGGACTTGCGGAAGCTTTCTTT. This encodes CASTWGGLAEAFF. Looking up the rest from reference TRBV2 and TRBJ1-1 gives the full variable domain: EPEVTQTPSHQVTQMGQEVILRCVPISNHLYFYWYRQILGQKVEFLVSFYNNEISEKSEIFDDQFSVERPDGSNFTLKIRSTKLEDSAMYFCASTWGGLAEAFFGQGTRLTVV.

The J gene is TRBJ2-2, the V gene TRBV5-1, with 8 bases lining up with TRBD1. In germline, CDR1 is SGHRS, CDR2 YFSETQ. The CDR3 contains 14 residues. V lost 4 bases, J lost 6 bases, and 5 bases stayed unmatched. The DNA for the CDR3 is TGCGCCAGCAGCCCATTACAGGGGGCCGGGGAGCTGTTTTTT. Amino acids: CASSPLQGAGELFF.

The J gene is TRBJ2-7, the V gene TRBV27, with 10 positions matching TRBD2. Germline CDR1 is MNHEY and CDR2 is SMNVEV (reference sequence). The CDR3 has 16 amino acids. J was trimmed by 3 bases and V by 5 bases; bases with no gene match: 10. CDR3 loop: CASSPLLAGVVYEQYF. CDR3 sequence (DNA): TGTGCCAGCAGTCCCCTCCTAGCGGGAGTGGTCTACGAGCAGTACTTC.

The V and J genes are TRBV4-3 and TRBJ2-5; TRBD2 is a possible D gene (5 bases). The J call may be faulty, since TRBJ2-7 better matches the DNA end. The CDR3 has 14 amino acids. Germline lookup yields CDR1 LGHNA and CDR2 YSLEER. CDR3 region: CASSGGLSGYEQYF. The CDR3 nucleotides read TGCGCCAGCAGCGGCGGACTTAGTGGTTACGAGCAGTACTTC.

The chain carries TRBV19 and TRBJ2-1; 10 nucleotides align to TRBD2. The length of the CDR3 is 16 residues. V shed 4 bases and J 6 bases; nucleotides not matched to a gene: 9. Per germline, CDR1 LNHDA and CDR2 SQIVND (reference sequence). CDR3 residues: CASSTSSGRGSNEQFF. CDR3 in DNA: TGTGCCAGTAGTACCTCTAGCGGGAGAGGTTCCAATGAGCAGTTCTTC.

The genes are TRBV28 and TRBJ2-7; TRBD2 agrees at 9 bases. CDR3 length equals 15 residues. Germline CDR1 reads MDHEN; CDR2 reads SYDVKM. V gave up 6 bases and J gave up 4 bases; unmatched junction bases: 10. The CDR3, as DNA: TGTGCCAGCAGCTCCCCTGCGGGAGGGCCGTACGAGCAGTACTTC. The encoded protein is CASSSPAGGPYEQYF. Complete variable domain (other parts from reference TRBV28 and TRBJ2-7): DVKVTQSSRYLVKRTGEKVFLECVQDMDHENMFWYRQDPGLGLRLIYFSYDVKMKEKGDIPEGYSVSREKKERFSLILESASTNQTSMYLCASSSPAGGPYEQYFGPGTRLTVT.

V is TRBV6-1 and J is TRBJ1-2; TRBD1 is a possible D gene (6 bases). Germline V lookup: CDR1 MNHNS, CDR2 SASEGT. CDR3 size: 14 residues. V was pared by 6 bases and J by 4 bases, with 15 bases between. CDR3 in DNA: TGTGCCAGCAGCGAATACAGGGCCTTCTATGGCTACACCTTC. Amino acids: CASSEYRAFYGYTF.

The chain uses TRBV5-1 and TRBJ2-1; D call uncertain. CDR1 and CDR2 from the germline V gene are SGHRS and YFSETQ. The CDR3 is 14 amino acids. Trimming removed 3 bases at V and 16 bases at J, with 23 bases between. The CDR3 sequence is CASSSASGFEARFF. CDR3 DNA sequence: TGCGCCAGCAGCTCGGCGAGTGGCTTTGAGGCCCGTTTCTTC.

The CDR3 spells CASSFIDRAETQYF. CDR3 in DNA: TGTGCCAGCAGTTTTATAGATCGCGCGGAGACCCAGTACTTC. V gene TRBV28 combines with J gene TRBJ2-5; D is undetermined. Per germline, CDR1 MDHEN and CDR2 SYDVKM. V was shortened by 3 bases and J by 5 bases, with 13 bases between the two germline ends. This CDR3 contains 14 residues.

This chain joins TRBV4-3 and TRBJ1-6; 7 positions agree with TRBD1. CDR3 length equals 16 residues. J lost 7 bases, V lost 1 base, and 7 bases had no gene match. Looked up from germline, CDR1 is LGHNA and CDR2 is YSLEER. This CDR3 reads CASSQGLQGTNSPLHF. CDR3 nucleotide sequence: TGCGCCAGCAGCCAAGGGTTACAGGGGACCAATTCACCCCTCCACTTT.

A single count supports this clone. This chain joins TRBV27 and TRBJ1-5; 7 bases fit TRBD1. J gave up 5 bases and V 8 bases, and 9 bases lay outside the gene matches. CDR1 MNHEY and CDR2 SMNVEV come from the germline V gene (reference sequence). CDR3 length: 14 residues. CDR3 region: CASHPKGAYQPQHF. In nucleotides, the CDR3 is TGTGCCAGCCACCCTAAGGGGGCCTATCAGCCCCAGCATTTT.

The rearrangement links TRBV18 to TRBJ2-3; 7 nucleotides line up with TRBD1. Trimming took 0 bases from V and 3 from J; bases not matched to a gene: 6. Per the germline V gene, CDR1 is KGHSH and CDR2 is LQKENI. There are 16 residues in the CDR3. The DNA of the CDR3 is TGTGCCAGCTCACCACCCGGGACAGCCCTGACAGATACGCAGTATTTT. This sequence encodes CASSPPGTALTDTQYF.

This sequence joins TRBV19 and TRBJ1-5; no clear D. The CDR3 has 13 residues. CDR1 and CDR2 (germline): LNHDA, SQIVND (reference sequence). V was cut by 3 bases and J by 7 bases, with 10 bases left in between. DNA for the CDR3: TGTGCCAGTAGTATGGAGTCTGGGCAGCCCCAGCATTTT. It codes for CASSMESGQPQHF.

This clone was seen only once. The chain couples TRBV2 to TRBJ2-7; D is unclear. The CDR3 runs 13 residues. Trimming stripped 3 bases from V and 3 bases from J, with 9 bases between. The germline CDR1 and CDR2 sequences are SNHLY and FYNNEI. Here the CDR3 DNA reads TGTGCCAGCAGTGAGTTTGGGCACTACGAGCAGTACTTC. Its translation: CASSEFGHYEQYF.

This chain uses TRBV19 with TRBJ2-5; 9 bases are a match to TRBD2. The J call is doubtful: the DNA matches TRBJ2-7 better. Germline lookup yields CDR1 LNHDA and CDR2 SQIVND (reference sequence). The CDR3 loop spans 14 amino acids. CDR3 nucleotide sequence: TGTGCCACCTCAGCGGGGGGCCCGCCCTACGAGCAGTACTTC. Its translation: CATSAGGPPYEQYF.

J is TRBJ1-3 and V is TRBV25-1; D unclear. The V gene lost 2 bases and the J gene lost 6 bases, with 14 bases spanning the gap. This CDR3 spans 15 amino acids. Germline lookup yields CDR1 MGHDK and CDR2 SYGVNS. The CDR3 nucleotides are TGTGCCAGCAGTGAAACGGTCCTGGTACCAAACACCATATATTTT. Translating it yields CASSETVLVPNTIYF. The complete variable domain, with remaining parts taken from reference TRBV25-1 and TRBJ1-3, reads EADIYQTPRYLVIGTGKKITLECSQTMGHDKMYWYQQDPGMELHLIHYSYGVNSTEKGDLSSESTVSRIRTEHFPLTLESARPSHTSQYLCASSETVLVPNTIYFGEGSWLTVV.

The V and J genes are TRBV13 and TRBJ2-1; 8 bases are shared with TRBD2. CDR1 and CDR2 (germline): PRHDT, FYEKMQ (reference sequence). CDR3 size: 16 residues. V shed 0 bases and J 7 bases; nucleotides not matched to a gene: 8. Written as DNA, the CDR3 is TGTGCCAGCAGCTTAGGTGGGCGGGGGGAAAGGAATGAGCAGTTCTTC. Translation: CASSLGGRGERNEQFF.

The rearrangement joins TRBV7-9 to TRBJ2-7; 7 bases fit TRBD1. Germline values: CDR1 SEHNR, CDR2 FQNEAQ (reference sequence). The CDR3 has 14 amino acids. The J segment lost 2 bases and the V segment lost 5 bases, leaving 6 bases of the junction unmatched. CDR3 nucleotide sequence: TGTGCCAGCAGCAATTTTGACAGGGCCTACGAGCAGTACTTC. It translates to CASSNFDRAYEQYF.

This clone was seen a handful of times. CDR3 sequence reads: CASSPGSGITGELFF. The CDR3, as DNA: TGTGCCAGCAGCCCGGGTAGCGGAATCACCGGGGAGCTGTTTTTT. The V gene is TRBV27, the J gene TRBJ2-2, with D possibly TRBD2 on 6 matching bases. Germline V lookup: CDR1 MNHEY, CDR2 SMNVEV (reference sequence). V lost 6 bases and J lost 4, with 15 bases in between. This CDR3 region has 15 residues.

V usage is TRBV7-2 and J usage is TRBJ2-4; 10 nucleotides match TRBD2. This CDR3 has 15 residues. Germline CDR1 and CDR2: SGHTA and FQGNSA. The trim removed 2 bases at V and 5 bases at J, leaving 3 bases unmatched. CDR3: CASSLFGLAENIQYF. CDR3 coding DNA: TGTGCCAGCAGCTTATTTGGACTAGCGGAAAACATTCAGTACTTC.